The entry that follows covers one T cell receptor beta chain sequence. Its recognized antigen is unknown. No base-level quality is on record; no much larger clone is a single base apart. Enrolling through a virtual design, the prospective study's participants ranged in age from about 18 to 100 years and lived across more than 20 United States geographic areas. Cohort assignment in the prospective study relied on participant-reported clinical history from a screening survey and a study questionnaire. In the prospective study, whole blood, serum and a nasopharyngeal or oropharyngeal swab were collected from each participant by mobile phlebotomists. Prospective study participants could optionally give additional blood draws and questionnaires over a roughly 2-month period. Prospective study blood samples were shipped either frozen or at room temperature before DNA extraction. The immunoSEQ Assay, a bias-controlled multiplex PCR, was used to amplify TCRbeta CDR3 regions from genomic DNA. In the source study's methods: The number of nucleated cells in each sample was estimated from the amplification of reference gene primers within the assay. Sequence reads were collapsed and filtered to measure the absolute abundance of every unique TCRbeta CDR3 rearrangement. Productive Simpson clonality was computed per sample as the square root of Simpson's diversity index over productive rearrangements. This is the immuneACCESS table as TCRdb keeps it, with only in-frame sequences that have V and J called. A part of the clones is gone; compared with another copy, unresolved V genes explain less than half, and the rest is unexplained. The V and J calls and clone size are taken from that table; D and trimming were inferred from the DNA. This sample has approximately 220,000 clones in its table, and about 84% of those were observed once. Over 7% of the sample goes to the ten largest clones.

This specimen comes from a study of blood T cell repertoires in COVID-19 (dated by TCRdb to about 2020). Background for the entire study: Samples covering the acute and convalescent phases of COVID-19 were provided by collaborators in the United States, Italy and Spain. The material from the prospective study consisted of cDNA or gDNA derived from T cells, B-cell-depleted T cells, or PBMCs. Deeply sampled blood TCRbeta repertoires from subjects exposed to, actively infected with, or recovered from COVID-19 were included in the dataset. The repertoires were released in a freely available public database meant as a resource for research on the immune response to SARS-CoV-2. Samples came from the ongoing ImmuneRACE study (first 160 participants) plus 1,254 subjects from 6 global collaborators. The sample metadata nearly always contained a de-identified subject ID, COVID-19 status, age in years and sex. Where available, HLA class I and class II types were obtained from metadata supplied by the sample provider rather than from assay-based typing.

Broad study findings and their caveats: Clinical and demographic metadata were provided uncurated, with the amount varying by source and participant.

The sequenced material came from PBMCs or T cells enriched from blood (not recorded which). The sequence came from a woman aged 40 to 50 with acute COVID-19.

CDR3 loop: CASSPTGAETQYF. The bases are TGTGCCAGCAGCCCAACAGGGGCTGAGACCCAGTACTTC. This receptor chain uses TRBV7-9 and TRBJ2-5; 7 bases in between match TRBD1. The CDR3 runs 13 residues from the cysteine to the phenylalanine. The entry retains the CDR3 DNA only, 39 bases that are in frame from base 1. As encoded in the germline V gene (reference sequence), CDR1 is SEHNR while CDR2 is FQNEAQ. Germline trimming amounts to 5 bases on V and 5 bases on J, with 5 as the count of junction bases outside the gene matches.